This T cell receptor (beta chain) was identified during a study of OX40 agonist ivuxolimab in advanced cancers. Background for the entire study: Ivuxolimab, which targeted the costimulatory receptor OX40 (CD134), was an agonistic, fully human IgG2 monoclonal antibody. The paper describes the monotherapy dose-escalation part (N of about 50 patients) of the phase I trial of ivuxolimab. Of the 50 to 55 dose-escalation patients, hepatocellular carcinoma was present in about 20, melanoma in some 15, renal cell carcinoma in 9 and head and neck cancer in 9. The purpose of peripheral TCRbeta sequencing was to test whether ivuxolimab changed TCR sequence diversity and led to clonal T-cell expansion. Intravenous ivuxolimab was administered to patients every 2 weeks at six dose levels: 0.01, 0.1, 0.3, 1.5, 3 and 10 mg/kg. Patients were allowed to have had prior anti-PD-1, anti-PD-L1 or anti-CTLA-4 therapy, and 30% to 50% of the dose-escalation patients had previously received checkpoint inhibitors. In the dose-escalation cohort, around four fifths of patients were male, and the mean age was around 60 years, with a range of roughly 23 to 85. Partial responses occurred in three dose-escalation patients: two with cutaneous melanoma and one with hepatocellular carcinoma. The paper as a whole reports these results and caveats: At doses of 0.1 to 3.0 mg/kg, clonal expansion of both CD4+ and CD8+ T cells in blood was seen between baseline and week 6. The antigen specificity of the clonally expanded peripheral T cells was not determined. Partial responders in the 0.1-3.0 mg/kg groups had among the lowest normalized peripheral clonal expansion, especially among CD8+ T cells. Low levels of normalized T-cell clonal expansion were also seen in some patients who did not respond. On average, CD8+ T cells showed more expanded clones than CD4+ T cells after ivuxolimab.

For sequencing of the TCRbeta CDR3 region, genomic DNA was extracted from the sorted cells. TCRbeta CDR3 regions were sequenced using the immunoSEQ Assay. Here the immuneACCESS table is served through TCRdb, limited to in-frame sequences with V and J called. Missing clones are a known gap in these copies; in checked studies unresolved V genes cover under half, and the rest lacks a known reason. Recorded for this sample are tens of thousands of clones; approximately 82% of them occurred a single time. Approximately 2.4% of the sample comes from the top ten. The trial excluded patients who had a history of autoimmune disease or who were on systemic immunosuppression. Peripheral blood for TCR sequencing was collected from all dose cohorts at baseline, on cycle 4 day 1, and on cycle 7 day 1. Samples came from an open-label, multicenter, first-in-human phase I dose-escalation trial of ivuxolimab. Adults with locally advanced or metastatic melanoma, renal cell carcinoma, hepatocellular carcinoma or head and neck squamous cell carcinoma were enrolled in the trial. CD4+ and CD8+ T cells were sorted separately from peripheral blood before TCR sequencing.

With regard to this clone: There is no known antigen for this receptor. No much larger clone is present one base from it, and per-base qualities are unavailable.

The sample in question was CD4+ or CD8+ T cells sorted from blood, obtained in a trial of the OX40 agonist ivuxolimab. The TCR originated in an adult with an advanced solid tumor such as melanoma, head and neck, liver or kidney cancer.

The CDR3 region reads CASSESKAGGYNEQFF. The bases are TGCGCCAGCAGTGAGTCGAAAGCGGGAGGTTACAATGAGCAGTTCTTC. The rearranged segments are TRBV10-1 and TRBJ2-1, and 9 bases in between align with TRBD2. V is pruned by 0 bases and J by 4 bases, leaving 4 bases of the junction without a gene match. There are 16 amino acids in the CDR3, from cysteine to phenylalanine inclusive. Only the CDR3 DNA is retained, 48 bases long and in frame from the first base. CDR1 and CDR2 are drawn from the germline V gene (reference sequence): WNHNN, SYGVQD.